Shown below are 32 T cell receptor beta chains from a single sample sequenced in a study of cytomegalovirus exposure and HLA in healthy donors. Primers for the PCR totalled 60 Vbeta and 13 Jbeta. Using immunoSEQ multiplex PCR, the repertoire was profiled, and TCRdb retains in-frame clones only, with some absent. This table holds 130,000 to 150,000 clones, about 74% found once. The sample consisted of PBMCs. These receptors came from a man aged 35-49 years in good health and CMV-seropositive.

The chain is built from TRBV28 and TRBJ2-3; 9 positions agree with TRBD2. V dropped 5 bases and J dropped 8; count of bases not matched to a gene: 5. The CDR3 spans 13 residues. The germline CDR1 and CDR2 sequences are MDHEN and SYDVKM. CDR3: CASSPLAGATQYF. The DNA of the CDR3 is TGTGCCAGCAGTCCATTAGCGGGAGCTACGCAGTATTTT.

The rearrangement uses TRBV4-3 and TRBJ1-2; 7 nucleotides agree with TRBD1. From germline, CDR1 is LGHNA and CDR2 YSLEER. With 1 base clipped from V and 5 bases from J, the junction kept 7 bases outside the gene matches. This CDR3 is 15 amino acids long. CDR3 sequence reads: CASSQGIGTAYGYTF. In DNA, the CDR3 is TGCGCCAGCAGCCAAGGAATAGGGACAGCGTATGGCTACACCTTC.

The rearrangement links TRBV25-1 to TRBJ1-1, with D maybe TRBD1 (6 bases). Between the trimmed V and J ends, which lost 2 bases and 7 bases, there was a span of 11 bases. CDR3 length equals 13 residues. Germline-derived CDR1 and CDR2 are MGHDK and SYGVNS. CDR3 sequence reads: CASSEQGYGEAFF. The CDR3 DNA reads TGTGCCAGCAGTGAACAGGGGTACGGTGAAGCTTTCTTT.

The chain employs TRBV6-5 and TRBJ2-5; D is perhaps TRBD1 (6 bases). Deletions cut 8 bases from V and 7 bases from J, with 14 bases between. In germline, CDR1 is MNHEY, CDR2 SVGAGI. CDR3 length equals 12 residues. The CDR3 DNA is TGTGCCAGCCGGGACCCACAGGGGACCCAGTACTTC. Translated: CASRDPQGTQYF.

The V and J genes are TRBV6-4 and TRBJ2-1; 12 bases line up with TRBD2. The CDR3 contains 15 residues. J lost 3 bases, V lost 6 bases, and 3 bases had no gene match. Germline CDR1 reads MRHNA; CDR2 reads SNTAGT. The DNA of the CDR3 is TGTGCCAGCAGCCAGGGACTAGCGGGCTACAATGAGCAGTTCTTC. Protein sequence: CASSQGLAGYNEQFF.

The chain links TRBV28 to TRBJ2-7, with TRBD1 matching over 11 bases. This CDR3 has 15 amino acids. From germline, CDR1 is MDHEN and CDR2 SYDVKM. Trimming removed 6 bases from V and 3 bases from J; junction bases left unmatched: 7. The DNA of the CDR3 is TGTGCCAGCAGCCCACCCGGGACAGGGGGCTACGAGCAGTACTTC. Its protein is CASSPPGTGGYEQYF.

The genes are TRBV11-2 and TRBJ2-7; 7 bases match TRBD2. This CDR3 is built from 18 residues. V lost 2 bases and J lost 4; bases outside the gene matches: 17. CDR1 is SGHAT, CDR2 FQNNGV, per germline. CDR3 DNA: TGTGCCAGCAGCTTAAACAGTCCCCCGGGACTAACGCCTTACGAGCAGTACTTC. This sequence encodes CASSLNSPPGLTPYEQYF.

The sample holds a few counts of this clone. V gene TRBV29-1 combines with J gene TRBJ2-5; maybe TRBD2 (6 bases). The CDR3 is 12 amino acids. Germline CDR1 reads SQVTM; CDR2 reads ANQGSEA. CDR3 protein: CSTSRRMETQYF. The CDR3 DNA reads as TGCAGTACTAGCAGGCGGATGGAGACCCAGTACTTC.

The chain recombines TRBV5-1 with TRBJ2-6, with D possibly being TRBD1 (5 bases). Trimming cost V 0 bases and J 2 bases, with 12 bases left between them. The CDR3 spans 17 residues. CDR1 and CDR2 (germline): SGHRS, YFSETQ. This CDR3 reads CASSLGLRVPGANVLTF. The CDR3 bases are TGCGCCAGCAGCTTGGGTCTCAGGGTCCCTGGGGCCAACGTCCTGACTTTC.

The J gene is TRBJ1-1, the V gene TRBV4-3; D possibly corresponds to TRBD1 (5 bases). From germline, CDR1 is LGHNA and CDR2 YSLEER. V was cut by 2 bases and J by 6 bases, with 16 bases left in between. There are 15 residues in the CDR3. The CDR3 reads CASSQFQRGRAEAFF. The CDR3 DNA is TGCGCCAGCAGCCAATTTCAAAGGGGCCGCGCTGAAGCTTTCTTT.

The chain employs TRBV30 and TRBJ2-7, with TRBD1 matching 9 bases. Germline CDR1 is GTSNPN and CDR2 is SVGIG (reference sequence). The V and J ends lost 1 base and 3 bases, in that order; junction bases with no gene match: 1. This CDR3 has 13 residues. CDR3 loop: CAWSGTGVYEQYF. In DNA form, the CDR3 reads TGTGCCTGGAGTGGGACAGGGGTCTACGAGCAGTACTTC.

This clone was detected only once. In nucleotides, the CDR3 is TGTGCTAGTGGTCTTCCCAGGGGCGGAGCTAACTATGGCTACACCTTC. It translates to CASGLPRGGANYGYTF. The chain recombines TRBV12-5 with TRBJ1-2; the D gene is possibly TRBD1 (6 bases). Trimming took off 5 bases at V and 0 bases at J, with 16 bases between the two ends. The CDR3 runs to 16 residues. CDR1 is LGHNT and CDR2 is FRNRAP in the germline V gene.

The chain combines TRBV18 with TRBJ1-5; the D is unclear. In germline, CDR1 is KGHSH, CDR2 LQKENI. V was shortened by 1 base and J by 4 bases, with 14 bases between the two germline ends. This CDR3 has 16 residues. The CDR3 nucleotides are TGTGCCAGCTCACCACAGGAGGTCCAGACTAATCAGCCCCAGCATTTT. Translating gives CASSPQEVQTNQPQHF.

The V gene is TRBV10-3, the J gene TRBJ1-2, with D possibly being TRBD1 (5 bases). This CDR3 region has 16 residues. V gave up 0 bases and J gave up 2 bases, with 13 bases separating them. Germline CDR1 reads ENHRY; CDR2 reads SYGVKD. In nucleotides, the CDR3 is TGTGCCATCAGTGAGTCACCAGGGAGGCCCAACTATGGCTACACCTTC. Encoded protein: CAISESPGRPNYGYTF.

This chain uses TRBV5-1 with TRBJ2-7, with TRBD2 matching 7 bases. There are 15 residues in the CDR3. Trimming at V came to 0 bases and at J to 3 bases, leaving 6 bases not matched to a gene. Germline V gene lookup returns CDR1 SGHRS and CDR2 YFSETQ. The DNA for the CDR3 is TGCGCCAGCAGCTTGGAGCACGGCGGGGGCTACGAGCAGTACTTC. As protein: CASSLEHGGGYEQYF.

This rearrangement joins TRBV25-1 to TRBJ1-6; 7 nucleotides align to TRBD1. This CDR3 spans 14 amino acids. CDR1 and CDR2 (germline): MGHDK, SYGVNS. With 4 bases clipped from V and 6 bases from J, the junction kept 3 bases outside the gene matches. The CDR3 bases are TGTGCCAGCAGTGCGACAGGGAGTAATTCACCCCTCCACTTT. Its protein product is CASSATGSNSPLHF.

The count of this clone is one. The genes are TRBV29-1 and TRBJ2-1; D is possibly TRBD1 (5 bases). The V end lost 6 bases, the J end lost 10 bases, and 13 bases lay between the germline ends. Germline V gene sequence: CDR1 SQVTM, CDR2 ANQGSEA. This CDR3 has 11 amino acids. As DNA, the CDR3 is TGCAGCGTAGATCAGGGAAGCGAGCAGTTCTTC. Encoded protein: CSVDQGSEQFF.

In nucleotides, the CDR3 is TGTGCCAGCGGGGGCGGTAATGAAAAAGGTCTGTTTTTT. Protein product: CASGGGNEKGLFF. The V call is TRBV7-9, the J call TRBJ1-4; D perhaps matches TRBD1 (6 bases). The germline V and J ends were trimmed by 8 bases and 14 bases, with 21 bases remaining between them. Germline values: CDR1 SEHNR, CDR2 FQNEAQ (reference sequence). CDR3 length: 13 residues.

This chain uses TRBV28 with TRBJ2-6; 7 bases are a match to TRBD1. Germline values: CDR1 MDHEN, CDR2 SYDVKM. V trimming: 6 bases; J trimming: 1 base; junction bases outside the gene matches: 6. The CDR3 is 16 residues long. The CDR3 coding sequence is TGTGCCAGCAGCCGCAGGGGGTGGTCTGGGGCCAACGTCCTGACTTTC. Its translation: CASSRRGWSGANVLTF.

The chain couples TRBV7-9 to TRBJ1-4; 7 positions match TRBD1. Germline CDR1 SEHNR, CDR2 FQNEAQ (reference sequence). V gave up 5 bases and J gave up 6 bases; unmatched junction bases: 9. The CDR3 runs to 15 residues. The CDR3 here is CASSPHRDSHEKLFF. CDR3 coding DNA: TGTGCCAGCAGCCCTCATCGGGACAGCCATGAAAAACTGTTTTTT.

The J gene is TRBJ1-1, the V gene TRBV7-3; 7 bases align to TRBD1. This CDR3 spans 14 amino acids. Per germline, CDR1 SGHTA and CDR2 FQGTGA. Trimming removed 2 bases from V and 14 bases from J; junction bases left unmatched: 14. DNA for the CDR3: TGTGCCAGCAGCTTACGTTACAGGGGTAGGCCAGAATTCTTT. This encodes CASSLRYRGRPEFF.

The chain employs TRBV14 and TRBJ2-3; unclear D gene. The CDR3 runs 12 residues. Germline V gives CDR1 SGHDN, CDR2 FVKESK. The germline V and J ends were trimmed by 1 base and 7 bases, with 6 bases remaining between them. The CDR3 here is CASSQVDYTQYF. As DNA, the CDR3 is TGTGCCAGCAGCCAAGTTGACTATACGCAGTATTTT.

This clone appeared once. This chain links TRBV4-3 with TRBJ1-2, with 9 bases aligning to TRBD1. The length of the CDR3 is 18 residues. Germline-derived CDR1 and CDR2 are LGHNA and YSLEER. Trimming cost V 0 bases and J 5 bases; bases outside gene matches: 13. CDR3 nucleotide sequence: TGCGCCAGCAGCCAAGATCACGGGACAGGGCCGGGGGTATATGGCTACACCTTC. Amino acid sequence: CASSQDHGTGPGVYGYTF.

In this sample, this clone turned up a few times. J is TRBJ1-2 and V is TRBV7-2, with D hard to call. Trimming pared 3 bases from V and 8 bases from J, leaving 13 bases between. CDR3 length equals 13 residues. The germline gives CDR1 SGHTA, CDR2 FQGNSA. The CDR3 reads CASSFSPSFGYTF. The CDR3 DNA follows: TGTGCCAGCAGCTTCTCCCCCTCCTTCGGCTACACCTTC.

V gene TRBV11-2 combines with J gene TRBJ2-4; D is perhaps TRBD2 (5 bases). The germline V gene encodes CDR1 SGHAT and CDR2 FQNNGV. Trimming pared 2 bases from V and 5 bases from J, leaving 10 bases between. This CDR3 region has 14 residues. CDR3 protein: CASSLSGLQNIQYF. The CDR3 DNA is TGTGCCAGCAGCTTATCTGGACTCCAAAACATTCAGTACTTC.

The chain uses TRBV5-8 and TRBJ2-3; 9 bases map to TRBD2. The CDR3 is 16 residues long. Losses at the gene ends were 2 bases for V and 0 bases for J; bases not matched to a gene: 4. Germline lookup yields CDR1 SGHTS and CDR2 YDEGEE. Here the CDR3 DNA reads TGTGCCAGCAGCTTCCCTAGCGGGGCTAGCACAGATACGCAGTATTTT. Encoded protein: CASSFPSGASTDTQYF.

This chain connects TRBV18 to TRBJ2-2, with TRBD1 identical over 8 bases. The CDR3 has 14 amino acids. In germline, CDR1 is KGHSH, CDR2 LQKENI. V shed 0 bases, J shed 6 bases, and the junction held 0 bases outside the gene matches. For the CDR3, the DNA is TGTGCCAGCTCACCACCGGGACAGGCCGGGGAGCTGTTTTTT. This translates into CASSPPGQAGELFF.

This rearrangement joins TRBV18 to TRBJ1-4, with D hard to call. Germline values: CDR1 KGHSH, CDR2 LQKENI. The V end lost 3 bases, the J end lost 4 bases, and 6 bases lay between the germline ends. This CDR3 has 13 residues. This CDR3 is CASSPTINEKLFF. CDR3 in DNA: TGTGCCAGCTCACCGACTATTAATGAAAAACTGTTTTTT.

This chain links TRBV7-8 with TRBJ2-7, with D hard to call. Trimming took off 4 bases at V and 4 bases at J, with 17 bases between the two ends. CDR1 SGHVS and CDR2 FQNEAQ come from the germline V gene. CDR3 length equals 15 residues. In DNA form, the CDR3 reads TGTGCCAGCAGCTCCCTAGATAGCTTAGGTTACGAGCAGTACTTC. This codes for CASSSLDSLGYEQYF.

The CDR3 DNA follows: TGTGCCAGCAGCTTCGTTACGGGATTTCAAGAGACCCAGTACTTC. This encodes CASSFVTGFQETQYF. The chain has TRBV11-2 and TRBJ2-5, with a weak D call TRBD2 (5 bases). CDR1 is SGHAT, CDR2 FQNNGV, per germline. Trimming shortened V by 3 bases and J by 2 bases, and 13 bases separated the two germline ends. This CDR3 has 15 residues.

The chain links TRBV25-1 to TRBJ2-3, with D maybe TRBD1 (6 bases). CDR1 is MGHDK, CDR2 SYGVNS, per germline. V lost 7 bases and J lost 2, with 13 bases in between. CDR3 size: 14 residues. CDR3 nucleotide sequence: TGTGCCAGCACCCCGACAGGTCTCACAGATACGCAGTATTTT. It is translated as CASTPTGLTDTQYF.

This clone was seen a few times. The chain joins TRBV19 to TRBJ1-4, with unresolved D. The CDR3 runs to 14 residues. With 7 bases removed from V and 8 bases from J, the gap between germline ends came to 17 bases. From germline, CDR1 is LNHDA and CDR2 SQIVND (reference sequence). CDR3 nucleotide sequence: TGTGCCAGTAAGGAGCGGTCGGTACCCGAAAAACTGTTTTTT. This gives the protein CASKERSVPEKLFF.